This note documents a single T cell receptor (beta chain) sequence. The data are from a study of T cell repertoires in cytomegalovirus infection. Study context: Shared public TCR beta signatures pointed to both CMV infection and a matching HLA type.

Germline V gene lookup returns CDR1 KGHDR and CDR2 SFDVKD. This CDR3 has 15 residues. V lost 3 bases and J lost 7; bases outside the gene matches: 2. TCRdb recomputed calls from the reads with MiXCR, one row per CDR3 protein. The table includes 450,000 to 650,000 distinct CDR3 sequences, about 30% detected once. The TCR sequence derives from a human donor in good health (CMV status not recorded). Some clones in this sample may be carry-over from other donors' samples. The sample was PBMCs. V usage is TRBV24-1 and J usage is TRBJ2-3; 14 bases fit TRBD2. The CDR3 DNA is TGTGCCACCAGTGATGGGACTAGCGGGAGACATACGCAGTATTTT. The encoded protein is CATSDGTSGRHTQYF.